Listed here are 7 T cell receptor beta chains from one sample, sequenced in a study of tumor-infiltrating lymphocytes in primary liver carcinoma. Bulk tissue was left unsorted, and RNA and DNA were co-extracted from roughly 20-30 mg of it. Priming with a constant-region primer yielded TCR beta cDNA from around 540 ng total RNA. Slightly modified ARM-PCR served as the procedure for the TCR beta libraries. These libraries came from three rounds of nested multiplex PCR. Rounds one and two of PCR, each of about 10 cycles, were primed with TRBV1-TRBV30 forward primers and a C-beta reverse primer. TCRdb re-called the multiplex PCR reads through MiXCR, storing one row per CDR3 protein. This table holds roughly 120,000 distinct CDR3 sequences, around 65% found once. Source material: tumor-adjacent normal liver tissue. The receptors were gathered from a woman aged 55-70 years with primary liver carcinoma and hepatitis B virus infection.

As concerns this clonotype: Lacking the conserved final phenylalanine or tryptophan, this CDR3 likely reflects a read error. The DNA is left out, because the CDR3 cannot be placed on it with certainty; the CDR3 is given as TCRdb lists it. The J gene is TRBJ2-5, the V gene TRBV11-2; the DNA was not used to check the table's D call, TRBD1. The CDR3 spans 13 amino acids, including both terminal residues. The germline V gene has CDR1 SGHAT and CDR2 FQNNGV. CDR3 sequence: CASSLESKGTEYL.

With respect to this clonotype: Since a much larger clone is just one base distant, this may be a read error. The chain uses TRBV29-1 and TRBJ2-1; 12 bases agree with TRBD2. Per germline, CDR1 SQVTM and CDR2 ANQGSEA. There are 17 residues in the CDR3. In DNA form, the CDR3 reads TGCAGCGCCATCATCTGGGTGACTAGCGGGAGAGGCAATGGGCAGTTCTTC. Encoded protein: CSAIIWVTSGRGNGQFF.

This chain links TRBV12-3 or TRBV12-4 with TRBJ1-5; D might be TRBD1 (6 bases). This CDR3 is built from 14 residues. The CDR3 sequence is CISSSQGLGQPQHF. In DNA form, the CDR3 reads TGTATCAGCAGTTCCCAGGGGCTGGGTCAGCCCCAGCATTTT.

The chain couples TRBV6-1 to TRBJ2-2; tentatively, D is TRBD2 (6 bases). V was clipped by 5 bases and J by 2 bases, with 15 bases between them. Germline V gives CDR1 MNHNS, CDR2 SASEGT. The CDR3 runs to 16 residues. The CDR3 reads CASSSGSSVNTGELFF. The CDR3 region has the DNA TGTGCCAGCAGTTCCGGGTCTAGCGTTAACACCGGGGAGCTGTTTTTT.

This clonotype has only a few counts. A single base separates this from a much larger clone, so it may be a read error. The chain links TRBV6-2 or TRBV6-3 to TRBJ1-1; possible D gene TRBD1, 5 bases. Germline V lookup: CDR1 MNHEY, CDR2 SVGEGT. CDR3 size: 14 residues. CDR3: CASIQDFMNTKAFF. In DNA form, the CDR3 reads TGTGCCAGCATACAGGATTTTATGAACACTAAAGCTTTCTTT.

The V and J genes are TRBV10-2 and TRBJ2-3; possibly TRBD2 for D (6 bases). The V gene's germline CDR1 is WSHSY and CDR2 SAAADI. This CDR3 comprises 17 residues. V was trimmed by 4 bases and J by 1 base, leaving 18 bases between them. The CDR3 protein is CASSGGGNGAGTDTQYF. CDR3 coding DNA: TGCGCCAGCAGTGGGGGCGGGAATGGCGCTGGCACAGATACGCAGTATTTT.

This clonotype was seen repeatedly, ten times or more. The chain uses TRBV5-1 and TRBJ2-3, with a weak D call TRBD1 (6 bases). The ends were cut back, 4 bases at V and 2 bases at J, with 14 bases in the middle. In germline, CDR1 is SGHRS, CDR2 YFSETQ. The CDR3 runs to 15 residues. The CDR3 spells CASSPGQRITDTQYF. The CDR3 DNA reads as TGCGCCAGCAGCCCAGGACAGAGAATCACAGATACGCAGTATTTT.